This T cell receptor beta chain was observed in a study of blood T cell repertoires in COVID-19. Study-wide background: COVID-19 samples, acute and convalescent, were from the United States, Italy and Spain. PBMCs, B-cell-depleted T cells, or T cells were the source of the cDNA or gDNA that made up the material.

In the original workflow: Cell counts per sample came from amplifying reference gene primers. Repertoires were generated with immunoSEQ multiplex PCR, while TCRdb's copy carries only in-frame clones and drops some. That table is the source of V, J and clone size, and D and trimming were worked out from the DNA. The sample includes roughly 100,000 clones, about 84% of them seen just once. Sequenced input: peripheral blood. This receptor was identified in a human donor in a cohort sampled during active COVID-19.

The CDR3 coding sequence is TGTGCCAGCAGTTTCTTGCGGTCCACTGAAGCTTTCTTT. Protein sequence: CASSFLRSTEAFF. This chain joins TRBV28 and TRBJ1-1; the D is unclear. The germline V and J ends were trimmed by 3 bases and 4 bases, with 9 bases remaining between them. This CDR3 contains 13 residues. The germline CDR1 and CDR2 sequences are MDHEN and SYDVKM.